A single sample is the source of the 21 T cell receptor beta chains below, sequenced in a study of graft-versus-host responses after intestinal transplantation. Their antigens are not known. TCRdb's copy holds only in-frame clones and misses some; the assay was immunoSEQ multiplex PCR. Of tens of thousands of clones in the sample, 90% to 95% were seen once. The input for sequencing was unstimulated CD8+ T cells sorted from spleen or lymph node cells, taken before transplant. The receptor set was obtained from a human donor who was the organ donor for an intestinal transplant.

The CDR3 here is CASSFGQGSHEQYF. CDR3 coding DNA: TGTGCCAGCAGCTTCGGGCAGGGGTCCCACGAGCAGTACTTC. The chain is built from TRBV5-6 and TRBJ2-7; perhaps TRBD1 as D (6 bases). The CDR3 loop spans 14 amino acids. The V and J ends lost 2 bases and 5 bases respectively, with 14 bases between them. Germline V gives CDR1 SGHDT, CDR2 YYEEEE.

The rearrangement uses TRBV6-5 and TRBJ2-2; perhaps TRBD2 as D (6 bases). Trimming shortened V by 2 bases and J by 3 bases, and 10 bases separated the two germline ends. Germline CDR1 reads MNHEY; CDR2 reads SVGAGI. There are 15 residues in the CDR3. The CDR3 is CASSYGGIDTGELFF. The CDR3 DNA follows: TGTGCCAGCAGTTACGGCGGGATCGACACCGGGGAGCTGTTTTTT.

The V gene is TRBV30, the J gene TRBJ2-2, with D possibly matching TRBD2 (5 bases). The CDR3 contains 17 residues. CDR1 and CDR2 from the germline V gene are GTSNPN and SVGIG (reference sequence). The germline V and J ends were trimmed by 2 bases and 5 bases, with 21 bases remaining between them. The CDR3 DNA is TGTGCCTGGAGTCCCCTCCCAGAGGGCCGGGGAACCGGGGAGCTGTTTTTT. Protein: CAWSPLPEGRGTGELFF.

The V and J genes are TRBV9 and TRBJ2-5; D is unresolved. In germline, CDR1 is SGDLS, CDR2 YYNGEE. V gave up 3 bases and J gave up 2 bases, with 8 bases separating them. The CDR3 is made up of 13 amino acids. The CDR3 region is CASSEDGQETQYF. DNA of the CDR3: TGTGCCAGCAGCGAGGACGGGCAAGAGACCCAGTACTTC.

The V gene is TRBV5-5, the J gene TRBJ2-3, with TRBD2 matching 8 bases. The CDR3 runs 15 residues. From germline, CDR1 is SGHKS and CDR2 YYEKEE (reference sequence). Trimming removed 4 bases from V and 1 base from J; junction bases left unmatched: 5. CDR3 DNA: TGTGCCAGCAGCACAGCGGGGGTGGGCACAGATACGCAGTATTTT. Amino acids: CASSTAGVGTDTQYF.

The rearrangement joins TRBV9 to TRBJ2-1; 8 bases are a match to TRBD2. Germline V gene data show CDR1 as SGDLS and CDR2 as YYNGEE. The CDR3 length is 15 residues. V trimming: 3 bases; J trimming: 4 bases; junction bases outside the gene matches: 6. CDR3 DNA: TGTGCCAGCAGCGCCGTGGCGGGGGGATACAATGAGCAGTTCTTC. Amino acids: CASSAVAGGYNEQFF.

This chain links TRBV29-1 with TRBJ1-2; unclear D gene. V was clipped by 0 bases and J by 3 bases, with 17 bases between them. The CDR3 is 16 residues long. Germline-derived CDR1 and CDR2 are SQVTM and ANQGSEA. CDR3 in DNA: TGCAGCGTTGAAGAGGCATATCGGCCCCCGGACTATGGCTACACCTTC. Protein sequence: CSVEEAYRPPDYGYTF.

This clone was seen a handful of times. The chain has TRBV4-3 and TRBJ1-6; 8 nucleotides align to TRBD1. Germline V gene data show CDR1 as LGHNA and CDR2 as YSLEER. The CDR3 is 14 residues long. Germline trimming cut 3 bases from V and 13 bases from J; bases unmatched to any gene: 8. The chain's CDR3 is CASSQDRAIYPLHF. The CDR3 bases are TGCGCCAGCAGCCAGGACAGGGCCATATACCCCCTCCACTTT.

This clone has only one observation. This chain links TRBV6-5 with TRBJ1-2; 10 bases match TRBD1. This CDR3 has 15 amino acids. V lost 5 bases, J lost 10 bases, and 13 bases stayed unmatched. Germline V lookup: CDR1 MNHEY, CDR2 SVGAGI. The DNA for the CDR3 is TGTGCCAGCAGTACTGACAGGGGGCCGTGGGGGGCCTACACCTTC. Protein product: CASSTDRGPWGAYTF.

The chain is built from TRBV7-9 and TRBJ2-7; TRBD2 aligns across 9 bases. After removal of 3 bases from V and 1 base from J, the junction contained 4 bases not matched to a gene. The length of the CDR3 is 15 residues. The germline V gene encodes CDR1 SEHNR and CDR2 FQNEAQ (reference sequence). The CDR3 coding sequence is TGTGCCAGCAGCTTGTCAAGCGGGGGGTCCTACGAGCAGTACTTC. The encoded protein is CASSLSSGGSYEQYF.

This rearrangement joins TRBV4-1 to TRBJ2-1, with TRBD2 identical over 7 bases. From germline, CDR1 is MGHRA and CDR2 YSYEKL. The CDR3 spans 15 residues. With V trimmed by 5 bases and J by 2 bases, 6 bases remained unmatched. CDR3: CASSNVAGPYNEQFF. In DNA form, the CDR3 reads TGCGCCAGCAGCAACGTAGCGGGCCCCTACAATGAGCAGTTCTTC.

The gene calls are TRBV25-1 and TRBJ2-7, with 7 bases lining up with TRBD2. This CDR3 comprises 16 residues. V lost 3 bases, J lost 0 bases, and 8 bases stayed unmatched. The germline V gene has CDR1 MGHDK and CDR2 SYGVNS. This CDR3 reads CASSDGGGPSSYEQYF. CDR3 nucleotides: TGTGCCAGCAGTGATGGCGGGGGACCTAGCTCCTACGAGCAGTACTTC.

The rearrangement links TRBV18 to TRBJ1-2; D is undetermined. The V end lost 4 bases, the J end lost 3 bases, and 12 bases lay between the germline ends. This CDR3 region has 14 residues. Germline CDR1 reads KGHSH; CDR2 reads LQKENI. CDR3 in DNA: TGTGCCAGCTCACGCGGAGGGTTGGACTATGGCTACACCTTC. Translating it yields CASSRGGLDYGYTF.

In DNA form, the CDR3 reads TGCGCCAGCAGCCAAGATTCCCTAGCGGGGGATCACGAGCAGTACTTC. Amino acids: CASSQDSLAGDHEQYF. This chain connects TRBV4-3 to TRBJ2-7; 10 positions agree with TRBD2. The CDR3 runs to 16 residues. V lost 0 bases to trimming and J lost 5 bases; unmatched junction nucleotides: 7. CDR1 and CDR2 (germline): LGHNA, YSLEER.

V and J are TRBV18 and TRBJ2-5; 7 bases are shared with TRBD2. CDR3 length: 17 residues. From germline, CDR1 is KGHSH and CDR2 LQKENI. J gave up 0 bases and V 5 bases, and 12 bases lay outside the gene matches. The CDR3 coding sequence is TGTGCCAGCTCAATTCTGAGCGGGGACCTGTACCAAGAGACCCAGTACTTC. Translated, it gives CASSILSGDLYQETQYF.

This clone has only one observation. The CDR3 loop reads CASSPPMGALTDTQYF. Written as DNA, the CDR3 is TGTGCCAGTAGTCCCCCGATGGGGGCACTCACAGATACGCAGTATTTT. The chain uses TRBV19 and TRBJ2-3; D possibly corresponds to TRBD1 (6 bases). V lost 5 bases and J lost 2, with 17 bases in between. The CDR3 runs to 16 residues. The germline V gene encodes CDR1 LNHDA and CDR2 SQIVND (reference sequence).

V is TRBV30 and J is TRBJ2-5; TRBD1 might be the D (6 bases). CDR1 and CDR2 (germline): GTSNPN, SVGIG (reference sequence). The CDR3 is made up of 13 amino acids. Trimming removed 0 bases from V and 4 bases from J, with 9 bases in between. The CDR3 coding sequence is TGTGCCTGGAGTGTGACCAGGGGAGAGACCCAGTACTTC. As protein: CAWSVTRGETQYF.

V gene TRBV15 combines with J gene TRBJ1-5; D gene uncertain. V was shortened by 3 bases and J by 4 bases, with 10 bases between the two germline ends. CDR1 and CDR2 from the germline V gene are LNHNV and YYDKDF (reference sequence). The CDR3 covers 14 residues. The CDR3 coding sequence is TGTGCCACCAGCAGTATCGACGGTAATCAGCCCCAGCATTTT. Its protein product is CATSSIDGNQPQHF.

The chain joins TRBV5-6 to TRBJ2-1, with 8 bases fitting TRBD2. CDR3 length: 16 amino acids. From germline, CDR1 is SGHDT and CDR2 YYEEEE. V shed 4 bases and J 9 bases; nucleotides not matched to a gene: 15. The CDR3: CASSGGERGTALEQFF. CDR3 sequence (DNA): TGTGCCAGCAGCGGGGGTGAGCGGGGGACCGCACTTGAGCAGTTCTTC.

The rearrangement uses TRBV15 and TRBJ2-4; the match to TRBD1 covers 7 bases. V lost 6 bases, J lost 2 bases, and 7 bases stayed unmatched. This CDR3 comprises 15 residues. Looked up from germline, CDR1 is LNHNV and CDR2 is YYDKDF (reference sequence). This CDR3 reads CATSSTGEPKNIQYF. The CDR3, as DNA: TGTGCCACCAGTTCTACAGGGGAGCCCAAAAACATTCAGTACTTC.

The CDR3 coding sequence is TGTGCCAGCAGCTTAGCGCAGGGTTCCCCTAGGACAGATACGCAGTATTTT. Protein sequence: CASSLAQGSPRTDTQYF. This sequence joins TRBV7-6 and TRBJ2-3, with D possibly being TRBD1 (5 bases). The germline gives CDR1 SGHVS, CDR2 FNYEAQ. The CDR3 runs 17 residues. V was shortened by 0 bases and J by 3 bases, with 16 bases between the two germline ends.